This entry describes one T cell receptor beta chain. Its target is unknown. This specimen belongs to a study of PD-L1 blockade in urothelial cancer. V gave up 4 bases and J gave up 9 bases, with 11 bases separating them. This CDR3 contains 12 residues. In germline, CDR1 is SGDLS, CDR2 YYNGEE. Time point described: pretreatment peripheral blood. Study-level results: Below-median blood TCR clonality before treatment forecast better survival.

Profiled with immunoSEQ multiplex PCR; TCRdb holds only in-frame clones, not every one. The data show approximately 50,000 clones, about 80% seen once. V and J are TRBV9 and TRBJ2-1; D call uncertain. The source of this sequence is a man in his sixties or seventies with urothelial cancer. The specimen was PBMCs, collected around atezolizumab (anti-PD-L1) treatment. CDR3 nucleotides: TGTGCCAGCAGCCTCCCTTTCCGTGAGCAGTTCTTC. Translated: CASSLPFREQFF.